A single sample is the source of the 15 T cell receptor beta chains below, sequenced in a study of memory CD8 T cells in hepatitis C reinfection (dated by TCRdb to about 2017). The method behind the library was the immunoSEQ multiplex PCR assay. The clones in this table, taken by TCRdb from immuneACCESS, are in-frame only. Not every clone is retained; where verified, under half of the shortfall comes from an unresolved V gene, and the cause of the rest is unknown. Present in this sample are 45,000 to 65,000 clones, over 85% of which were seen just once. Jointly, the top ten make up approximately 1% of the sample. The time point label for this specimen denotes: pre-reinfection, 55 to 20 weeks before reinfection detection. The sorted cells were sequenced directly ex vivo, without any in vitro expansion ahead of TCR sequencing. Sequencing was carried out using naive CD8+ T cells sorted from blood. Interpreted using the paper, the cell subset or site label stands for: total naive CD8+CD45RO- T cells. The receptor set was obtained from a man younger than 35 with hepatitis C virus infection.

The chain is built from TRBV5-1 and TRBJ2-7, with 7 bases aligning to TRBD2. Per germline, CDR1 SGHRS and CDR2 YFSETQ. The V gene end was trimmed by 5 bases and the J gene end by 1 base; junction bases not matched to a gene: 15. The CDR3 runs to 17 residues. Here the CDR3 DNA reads TGCGCCAGCAGACCTGATCGGGCTAGCGGCACATCCTACGAGCAGTACTTC. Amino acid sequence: CASRPDRASGTSYEQYF.

The CDR3 nucleotides are TGTGCCACCAGCAGAGATAGCTACGGGGAGGTCGGAGACGAGCAGTACGTC. Translated, it gives CATSRDSYGEVGDEQYV. The chain has TRBV15 and TRBJ2-7; perhaps TRBD2 as D (6 bases). CDR1 is LNHNV, CDR2 YYDKDF, per germline (reference sequence). This CDR3 has 17 amino acids. V dropped 0 bases and J dropped 5 bases, with 20 bases sitting between them.

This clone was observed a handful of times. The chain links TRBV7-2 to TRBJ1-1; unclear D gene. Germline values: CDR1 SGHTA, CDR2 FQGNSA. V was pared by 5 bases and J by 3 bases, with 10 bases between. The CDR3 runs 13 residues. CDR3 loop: CASSLLSHTEAFF. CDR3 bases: TGTGCCAGCAGCCTCCTGAGTCACACTGAAGCTTTCTTT.

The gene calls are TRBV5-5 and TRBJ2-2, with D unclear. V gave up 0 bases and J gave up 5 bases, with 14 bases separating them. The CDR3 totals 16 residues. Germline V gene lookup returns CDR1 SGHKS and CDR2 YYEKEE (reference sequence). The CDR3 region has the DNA TGTGCCAGCAGCTTGGAACCCACGCGCAGGACCGGGGAGCTGTTTTTT. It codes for CASSLEPTRRTGELFF.

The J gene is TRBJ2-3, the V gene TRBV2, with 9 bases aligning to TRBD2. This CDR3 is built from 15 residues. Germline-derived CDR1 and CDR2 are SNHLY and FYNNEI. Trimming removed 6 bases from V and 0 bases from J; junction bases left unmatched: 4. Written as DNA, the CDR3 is TGTGCCAGCAGGATGGGACTAGCTAGCACAGATACGCAGTATTTT. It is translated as CASRMGLASTDTQYF.

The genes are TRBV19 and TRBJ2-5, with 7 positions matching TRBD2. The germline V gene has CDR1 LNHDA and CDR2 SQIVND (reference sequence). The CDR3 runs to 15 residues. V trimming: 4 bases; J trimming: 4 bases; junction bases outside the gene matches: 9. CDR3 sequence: CASSRPGGEGETQYF. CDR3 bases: TGTGCCAGTAGTAGGCCGGGGGGAGAGGGAGAGACCCAGTACTTC.

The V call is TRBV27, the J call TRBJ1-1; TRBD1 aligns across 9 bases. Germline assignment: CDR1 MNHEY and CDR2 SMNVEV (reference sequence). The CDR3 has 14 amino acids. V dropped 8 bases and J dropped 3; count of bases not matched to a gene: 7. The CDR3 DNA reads TGTGCCAGCTCATACAGGGGGCCGGACACTGAAGCTTTCTTT. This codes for CASSYRGPDTEAFF.

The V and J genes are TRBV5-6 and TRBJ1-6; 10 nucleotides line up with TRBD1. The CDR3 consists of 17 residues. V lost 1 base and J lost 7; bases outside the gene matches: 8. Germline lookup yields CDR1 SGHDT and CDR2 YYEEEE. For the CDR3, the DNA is TGTGCCAGCAGCTTGAAGGGACAGGGGCCGCGAAATTCACCCCTCCACTTT. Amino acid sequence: CASSLKGQGPRNSPLHF.

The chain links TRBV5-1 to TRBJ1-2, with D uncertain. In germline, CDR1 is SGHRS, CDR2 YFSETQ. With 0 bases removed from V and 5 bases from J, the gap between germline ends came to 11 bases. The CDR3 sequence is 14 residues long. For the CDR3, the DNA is TGCGCCAGCAGCTTGGACGGGGTAGGGTATGGCTACACCTTC. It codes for CASSLDGVGYGYTF.

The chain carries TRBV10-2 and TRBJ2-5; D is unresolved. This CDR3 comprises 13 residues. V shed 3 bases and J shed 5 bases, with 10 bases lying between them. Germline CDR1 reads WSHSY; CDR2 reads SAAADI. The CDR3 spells CASSDESPETQYF. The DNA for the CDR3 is TGCGCCAGCAGTGACGAGTCTCCGGAGACCCAGTACTTC.

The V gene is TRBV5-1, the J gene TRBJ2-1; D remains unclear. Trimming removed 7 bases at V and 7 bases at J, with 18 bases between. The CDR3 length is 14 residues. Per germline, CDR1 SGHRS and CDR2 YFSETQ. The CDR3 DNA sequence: TGCGCCAGCTACCCTGAGGTCGCGACTAATGAGCAGTTCTTC. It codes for CASYPEVATNEQFF.

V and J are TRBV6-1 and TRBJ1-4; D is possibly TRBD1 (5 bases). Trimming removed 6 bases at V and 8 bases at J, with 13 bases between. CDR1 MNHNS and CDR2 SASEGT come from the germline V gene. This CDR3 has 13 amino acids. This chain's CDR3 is CASSLGPGEKLFF. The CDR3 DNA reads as TGTGCCAGCAGCCTGGGGCCTGGGGAAAAACTGTTTTTT.

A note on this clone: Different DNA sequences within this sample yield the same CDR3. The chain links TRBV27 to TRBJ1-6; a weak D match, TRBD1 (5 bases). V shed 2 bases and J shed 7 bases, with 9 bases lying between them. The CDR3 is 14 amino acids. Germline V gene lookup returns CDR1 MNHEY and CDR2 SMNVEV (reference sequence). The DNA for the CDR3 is TGTGCCAGCAGTTTAGATAGGGGCAATTCACCCCTCCACTTT. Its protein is CASSLDRGNSPLHF.

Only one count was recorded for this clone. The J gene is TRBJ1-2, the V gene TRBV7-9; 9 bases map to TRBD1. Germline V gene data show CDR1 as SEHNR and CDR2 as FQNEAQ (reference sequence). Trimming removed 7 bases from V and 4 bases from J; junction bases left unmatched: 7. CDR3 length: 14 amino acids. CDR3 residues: CASTLGTGRYGYTF. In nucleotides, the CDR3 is TGTGCCAGCACCCTAGGGACAGGGCGCTATGGCTACACCTTC.

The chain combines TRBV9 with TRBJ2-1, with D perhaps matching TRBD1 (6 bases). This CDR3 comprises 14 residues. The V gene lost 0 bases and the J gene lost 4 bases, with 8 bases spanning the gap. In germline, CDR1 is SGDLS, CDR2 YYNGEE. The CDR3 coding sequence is TGTGCCAGCAGCGTAGAAGGACAGTACAATGAGCAGTTCTTC. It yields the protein CASSVEGQYNEQFF.